This TCR beta chain originates from a study of T cell repertoires in cytomegalovirus infection. On the study more broadly: From public TCR beta signatures came an indication of both CMV infection and matching HLA type. General study points: The cumulative frequency of public TCR beta families distinguished individuals who carried CMV together with the relevant HLA. HLA-C-restricted TCR beta clonotypes specific for CMV led the ex vivo response.

Germline V gene data show CDR1 as MGHRA and CDR2 as YSYEKL. Germline trimming cut 0 bases from V and 2 bases from J; bases unmatched to any gene: 1. The CDR3 has 16 residues. One entry per CDR3 protein results from TCRdb running MiXCR on the reads. The table includes under 150,000 distinct CDR3 sequences, about 24% detected once. Turning to this clonotype: Its cognate antigen is unknown.

The J gene is TRBJ1-6, the V gene TRBV4-1, with 7 bases fitting TRBD1. This clonotype was sampled from a human donor in good health (CMV status not recorded). Some clones in this sample may be carry-over from other donors' samples. Sequencing input: PBMCs, sequenced either directly or after in vitro stimulation (not recorded which). The CDR3 region has the DNA TGCGCCAGCAGCCAAGAAGGGGGCACCTATAATTCACCCCTCCACTTT. Protein sequence: CASSQEGGTYNSPLHF.